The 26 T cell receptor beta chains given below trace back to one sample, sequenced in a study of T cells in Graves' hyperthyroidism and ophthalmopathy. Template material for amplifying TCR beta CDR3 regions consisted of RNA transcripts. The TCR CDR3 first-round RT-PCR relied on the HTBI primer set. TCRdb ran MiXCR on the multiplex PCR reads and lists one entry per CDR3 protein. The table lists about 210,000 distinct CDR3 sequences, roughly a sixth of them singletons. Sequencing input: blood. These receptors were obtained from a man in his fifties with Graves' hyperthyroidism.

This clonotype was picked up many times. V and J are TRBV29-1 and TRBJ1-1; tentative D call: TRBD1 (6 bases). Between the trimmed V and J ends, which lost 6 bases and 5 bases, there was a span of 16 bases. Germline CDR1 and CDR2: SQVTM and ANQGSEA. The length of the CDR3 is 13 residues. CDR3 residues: CSVQGQGITEAFF. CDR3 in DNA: TGCAGCGTACAGGGTCAGGGAATTACTGAAGCTTTCTTT.

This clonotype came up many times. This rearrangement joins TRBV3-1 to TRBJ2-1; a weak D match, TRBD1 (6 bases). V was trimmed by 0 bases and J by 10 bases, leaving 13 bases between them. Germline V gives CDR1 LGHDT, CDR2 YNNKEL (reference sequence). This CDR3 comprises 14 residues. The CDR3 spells CASSQDDRSLEQFF. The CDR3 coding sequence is TGTGCCAGCAGCCAAGATGACAGGAGTCTCGAGCAGTTCTTC.

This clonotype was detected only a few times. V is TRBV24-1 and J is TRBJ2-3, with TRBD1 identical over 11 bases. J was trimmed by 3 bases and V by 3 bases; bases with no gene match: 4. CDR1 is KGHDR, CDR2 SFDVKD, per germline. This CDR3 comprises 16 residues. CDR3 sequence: CATSDTGTGGTDTQYF. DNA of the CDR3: TGTGCCACCAGTGATACCGGGACAGGGGGTACAGATACGCAGTATTTT.

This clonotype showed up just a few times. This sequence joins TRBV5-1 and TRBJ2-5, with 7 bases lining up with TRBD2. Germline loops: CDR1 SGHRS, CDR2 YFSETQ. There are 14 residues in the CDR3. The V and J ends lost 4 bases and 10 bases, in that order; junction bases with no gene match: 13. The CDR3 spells CASSPGTPTGGQYF. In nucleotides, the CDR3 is TGCGCCAGCAGCCCCGGGACGCCAACGGGGGGCCAGTACTTC.

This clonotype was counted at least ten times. DNA of the CDR3: TGTGCCAGCTCAGCGGGACGGTGGAACACTGAAGCTTTCTTT. As protein: CASSAGRWNTEAFF. V gene TRBV18 combines with J gene TRBJ1-1; D may be TRBD1 (5 bases). This CDR3 comprises 14 residues. Germline assignment: CDR1 KGHSH and CDR2 LQKENI. Trimming took 5 bases from V and 1 from J, leaving 11 bases between them. The whole variable domain, remainder taken from reference TRBV18 and TRBJ1-1, is NAGVMQNPRHLVRRRGQEARLRCSPMKGHSHVYWYRQLPEEGLKFMVYLQKENIIDESGMPKERFSAEFPKEGPSILRIQQVVRGDSAAYFCASSAGRWNTEAFFGQGTRLTVV.

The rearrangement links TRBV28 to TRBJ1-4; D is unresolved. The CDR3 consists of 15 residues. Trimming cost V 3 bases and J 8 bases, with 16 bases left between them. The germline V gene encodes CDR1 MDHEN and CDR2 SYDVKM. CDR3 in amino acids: CASSFPDLVGEKLFF. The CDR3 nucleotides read TGTGCCAGCAGTTTCCCCGACCTAGTCGGGGAAAAACTGTTTTTT.

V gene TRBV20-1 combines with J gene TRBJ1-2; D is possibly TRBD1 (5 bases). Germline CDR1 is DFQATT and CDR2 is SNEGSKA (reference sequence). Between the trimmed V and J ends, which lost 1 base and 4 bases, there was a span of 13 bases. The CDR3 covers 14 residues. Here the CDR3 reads CSARGRADSYGYTF. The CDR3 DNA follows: TGCAGTGCTAGAGGCAGGGCCGATAGCTATGGCTACACCTTC.

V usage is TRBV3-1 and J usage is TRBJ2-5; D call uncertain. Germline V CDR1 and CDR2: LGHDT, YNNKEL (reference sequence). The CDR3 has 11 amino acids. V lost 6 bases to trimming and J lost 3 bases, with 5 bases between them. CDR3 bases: TGTGCCAGCAGGCTCAAAGAGACCCAGTACTTC. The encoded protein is CASRLKETQYF.

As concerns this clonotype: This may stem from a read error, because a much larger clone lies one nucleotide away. The CDR3: CASTSGIADTQYF. The CDR3 coding sequence is TGCGCCAGCACTAGCGGGATCGCAGATACGCAGTATTTT. The chain is built from TRBV5-1 and TRBJ2-3; 9 bases match TRBD2. The CDR3 length is 13 residues. The germline gives CDR1 SGHRS, CDR2 YFSETQ. Trimming at V came to 6 bases and at J to 4 bases, leaving 3 bases not matched to a gene. The full variable domain, its missing parts supplied by reference TRBV5-1 and TRBJ2-3, is KAGVTQTPRYLIKTRGQQVTLSCSPISGHRSVSWYQQTPGQGLQFLFEYFSETQRNKGNFPGRFSGRQFSNSRSEMNVSTLELGDSALYLCASTSGIADTQYFGPGTRLTVL.

This CDR3 reads CSARAQGNQPQHF. CDR3 DNA: TGCAGTGCTAGGGCCCAGGGGAATCAGCCCCAGCATTTT. The V call is TRBV20-1, the J call TRBJ1-5, with D possibly being TRBD1 (6 bases). Trimming shortened V by 3 bases and J by 4 bases, and 10 bases separated the two germline ends. The CDR3 has 13 amino acids. Germline loops: CDR1 DFQATT, CDR2 SNEGSKA (reference sequence).

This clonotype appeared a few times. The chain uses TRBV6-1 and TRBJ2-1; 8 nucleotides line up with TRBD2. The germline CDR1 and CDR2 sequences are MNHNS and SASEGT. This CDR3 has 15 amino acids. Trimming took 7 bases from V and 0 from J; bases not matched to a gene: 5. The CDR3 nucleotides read TGTGCCAGCACATCCAGCGGGAGCTCCTACAATGAGCAGTTCTTC. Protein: CASTSSGSSYNEQFF.

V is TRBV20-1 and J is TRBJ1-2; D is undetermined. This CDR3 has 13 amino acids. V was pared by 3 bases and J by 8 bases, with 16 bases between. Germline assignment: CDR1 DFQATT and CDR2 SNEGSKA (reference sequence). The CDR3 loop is CSASPPGLGGYTF. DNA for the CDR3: TGCAGTGCTAGCCCTCCAGGTTTAGGAGGCTACACCTTC.

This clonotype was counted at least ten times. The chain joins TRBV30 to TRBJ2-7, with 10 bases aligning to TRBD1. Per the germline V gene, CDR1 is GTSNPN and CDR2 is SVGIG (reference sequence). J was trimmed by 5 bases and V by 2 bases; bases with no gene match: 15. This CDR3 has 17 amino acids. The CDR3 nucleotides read TGTGCCTGGAGTTATAACCCCCGGGACAGGGGATTTGACGAGCAGTACTTC. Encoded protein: CAWSYNPRDRGFDEQYF.

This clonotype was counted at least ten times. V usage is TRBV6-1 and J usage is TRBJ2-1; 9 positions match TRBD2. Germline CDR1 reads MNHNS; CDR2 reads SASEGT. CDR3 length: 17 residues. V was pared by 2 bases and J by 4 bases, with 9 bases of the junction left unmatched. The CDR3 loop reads CASSERYLAGVYNEQFF. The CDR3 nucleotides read TGTGCCAGCAGTGAACGATACTTAGCGGGAGTATACAATGAGCAGTTCTTC.

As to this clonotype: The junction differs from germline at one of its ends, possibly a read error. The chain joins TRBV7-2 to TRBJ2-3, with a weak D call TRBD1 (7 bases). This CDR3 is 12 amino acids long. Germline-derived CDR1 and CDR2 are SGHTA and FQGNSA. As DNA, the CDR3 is TGTGCCAGCAGCCCCAGGGGGGATACGCAGTGTTTT. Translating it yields CASSPRGDTQCF.

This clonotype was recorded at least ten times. CDR3 nucleotide sequence: TGCGCCAGCAGCTTGGCCAGCGTCCCAGATACGCAGTATTTT. It yields the protein CASSLASVPDTQYF. The chain carries TRBV5-1 and TRBJ2-3; D not resolved. Per the germline V gene, CDR1 is SGHRS and CDR2 is YFSETQ. This CDR3 region has 14 residues. The germline V and J ends were trimmed by 0 bases and 4 bases, with 9 bases remaining between them.

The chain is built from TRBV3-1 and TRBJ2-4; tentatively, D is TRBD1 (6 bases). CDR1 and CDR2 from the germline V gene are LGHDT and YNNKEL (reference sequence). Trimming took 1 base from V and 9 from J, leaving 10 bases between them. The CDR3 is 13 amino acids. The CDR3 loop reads CASSQVRGGIQYF. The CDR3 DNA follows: TGTGCCAGCAGCCAAGTTAGAGGGGGCATTCAGTACTTC.

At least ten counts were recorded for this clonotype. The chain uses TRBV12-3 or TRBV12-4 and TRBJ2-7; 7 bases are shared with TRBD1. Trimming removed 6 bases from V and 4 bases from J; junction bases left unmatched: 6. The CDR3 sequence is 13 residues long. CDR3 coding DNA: TGTGCCAGCAGCATTGGGACAGATTACGAGCAGTACTTC. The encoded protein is CASSIGTDYEQYF.

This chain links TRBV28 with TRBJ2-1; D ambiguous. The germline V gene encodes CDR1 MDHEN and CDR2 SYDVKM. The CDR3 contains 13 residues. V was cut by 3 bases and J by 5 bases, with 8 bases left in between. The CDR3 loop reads CASSLPHNNEQFF. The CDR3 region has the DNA TGTGCCAGCAGTTTGCCGCATAACAATGAGCAGTTCTTC.

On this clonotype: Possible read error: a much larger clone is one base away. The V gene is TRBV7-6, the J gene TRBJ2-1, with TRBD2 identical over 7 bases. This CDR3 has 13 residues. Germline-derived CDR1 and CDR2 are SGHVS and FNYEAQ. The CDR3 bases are TGTGTCACCGCGCTAGCGGAGTACGATGAGCAGTTCTTC. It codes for CVTALAEYDEQFF.

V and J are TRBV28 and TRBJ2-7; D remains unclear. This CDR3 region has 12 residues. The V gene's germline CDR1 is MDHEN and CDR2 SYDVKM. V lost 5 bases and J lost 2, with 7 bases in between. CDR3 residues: CASSLYTYEQYF. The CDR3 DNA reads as TGTGCCAGCAGTCTATACACCTACGAGCAGTACTTC.

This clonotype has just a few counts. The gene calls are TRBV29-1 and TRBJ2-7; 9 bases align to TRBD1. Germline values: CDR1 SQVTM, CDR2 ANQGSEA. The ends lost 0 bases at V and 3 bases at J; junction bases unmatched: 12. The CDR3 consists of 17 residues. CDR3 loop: CSVEEGNADRGLYEQYF. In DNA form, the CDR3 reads TGCAGCGTTGAAGAGGGGAACGCGGACAGGGGCCTCTACGAGCAGTACTTC.

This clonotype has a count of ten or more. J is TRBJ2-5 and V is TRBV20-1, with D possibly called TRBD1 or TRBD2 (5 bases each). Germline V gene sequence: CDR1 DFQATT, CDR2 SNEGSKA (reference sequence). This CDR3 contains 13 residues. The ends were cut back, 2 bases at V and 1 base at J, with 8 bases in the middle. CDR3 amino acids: CSARTGLQETQYF. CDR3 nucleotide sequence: TGCAGTGCTAGAACGGGGCTCCAAGAGACCCAGTACTTC.

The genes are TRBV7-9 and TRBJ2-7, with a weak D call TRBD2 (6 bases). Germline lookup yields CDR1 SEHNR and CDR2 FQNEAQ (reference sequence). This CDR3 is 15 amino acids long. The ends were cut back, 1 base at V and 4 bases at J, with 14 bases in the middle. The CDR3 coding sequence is TGTGCCAGCAGCTTAGGGGGTAGCGGAATTTACGAGCAGTACTTC. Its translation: CASSLGGSGIYEQYF.

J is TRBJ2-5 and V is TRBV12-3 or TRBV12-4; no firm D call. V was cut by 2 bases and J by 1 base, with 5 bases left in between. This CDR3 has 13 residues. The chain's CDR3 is CASSLTIQETQYF. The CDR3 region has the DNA TGTGCCAGCAGTTTAACTATCCAAGAGACCCAGTACTTC.

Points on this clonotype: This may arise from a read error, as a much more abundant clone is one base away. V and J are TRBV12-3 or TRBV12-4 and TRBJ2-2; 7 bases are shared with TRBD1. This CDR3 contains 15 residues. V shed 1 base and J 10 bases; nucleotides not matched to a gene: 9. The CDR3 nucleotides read TGTGCCAGCAGTTTAGGGGACGATACAGGGGAGGAGCTGTTTTTT. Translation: CASSLGDDTGEELFF.